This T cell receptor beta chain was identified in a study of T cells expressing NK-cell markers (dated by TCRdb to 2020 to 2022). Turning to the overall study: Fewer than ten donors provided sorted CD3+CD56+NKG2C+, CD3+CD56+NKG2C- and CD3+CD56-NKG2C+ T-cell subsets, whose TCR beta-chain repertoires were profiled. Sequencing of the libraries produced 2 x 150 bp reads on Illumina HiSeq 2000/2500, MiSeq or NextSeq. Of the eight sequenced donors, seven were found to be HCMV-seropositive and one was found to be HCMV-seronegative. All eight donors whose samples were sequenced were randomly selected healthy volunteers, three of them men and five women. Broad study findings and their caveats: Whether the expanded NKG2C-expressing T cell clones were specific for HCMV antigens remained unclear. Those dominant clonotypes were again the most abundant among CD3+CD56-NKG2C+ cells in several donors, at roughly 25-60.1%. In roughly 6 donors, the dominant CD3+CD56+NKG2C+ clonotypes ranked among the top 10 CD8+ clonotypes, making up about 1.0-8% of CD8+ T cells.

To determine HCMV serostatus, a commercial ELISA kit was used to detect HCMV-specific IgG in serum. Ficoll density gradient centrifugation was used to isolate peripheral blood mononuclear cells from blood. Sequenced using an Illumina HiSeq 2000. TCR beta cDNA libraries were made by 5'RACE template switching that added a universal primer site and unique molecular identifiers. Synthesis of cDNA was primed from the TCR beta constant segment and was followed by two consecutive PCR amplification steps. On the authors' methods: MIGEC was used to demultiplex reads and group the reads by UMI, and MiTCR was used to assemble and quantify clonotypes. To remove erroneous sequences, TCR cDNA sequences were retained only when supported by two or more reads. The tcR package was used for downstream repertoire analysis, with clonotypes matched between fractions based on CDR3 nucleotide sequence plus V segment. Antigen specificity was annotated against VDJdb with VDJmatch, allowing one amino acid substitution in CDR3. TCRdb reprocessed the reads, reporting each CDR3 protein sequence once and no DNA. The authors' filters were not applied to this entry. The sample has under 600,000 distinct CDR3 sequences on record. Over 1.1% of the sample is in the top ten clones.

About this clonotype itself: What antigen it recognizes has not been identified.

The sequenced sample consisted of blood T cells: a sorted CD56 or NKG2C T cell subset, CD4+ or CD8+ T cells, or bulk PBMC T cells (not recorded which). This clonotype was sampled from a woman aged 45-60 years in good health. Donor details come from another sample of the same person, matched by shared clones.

For the CDR3, the sequence is CAISEQGPDSPLHF. The rearranged chain carries TRBV10-3 and TRBJ1-6; TCRdb proposes TRBD1, but this gene call is untestable without DNA. The CDR3 has 14 amino acids, counting the end cysteine and phenylalanine. No DNA accompanies this entry. CDR1 and CDR2 are drawn from the germline V gene: ENHRY, SYGVKD.